What follows is one TCR beta chain and its context. What it binds is not known. Repertoires were generated with immunoSEQ multiplex PCR, while TCRdb's copy carries only in-frame clones and drops some. The data show about 160,000 clones, 90% seen once. Germline assignment: CDR1 MDHEN and CDR2 SYDVKM. Trimming stripped 5 bases from V and 7 bases from J, with 23 bases between. CDR3 size: 16 residues. The data were obtained in a study of T cell responses to AZD1222 COVID-19 vaccine. Study background: The study pooled second doses at about 4 or about 12 weeks.

Study observations and caveats: Spike-specific TCR breadth and depth rose after two AZD1222 doses. Seropositivity was recorded at baseline in only a handful of AZD1222 recipients. Dominant CD4 TCR responses targeted spike regions 160-218 and 743-854.

This TCR was sampled from an adult in good health. The sequencing here drew on peripheral blood, taken on day 0 of AZD1222 vaccination. The genes are TRBV28 and TRBJ1-1; D may be TRBD1 (5 bases). DNA of the CDR3: TGTGCCAGCAGTCTCTCACGGGACTACACATACATTGAAGCTTTCTTT. It encodes CASSLSRDYTYIEAFF.